The rows below give T cell receptor beta chains drawn from one sample of a study of HIV-infected patients and healthy controls. TCRdb independently ran MiXCR on the 5' RACE reads; one entry per CDR3 protein. The sample gives roughly 15,000 distinct CDR3 sequences, 9.4% of which show up once; roughly 4.6% is in the top ten. The sequencing input was blood. These receptors all come from an adult in good health. Each CDR3 is given without its conserved first and last residue. Each record gives: J gene, V gene, CDR3 length, CDR3 protein.

>TRBJ2-1|TRBV29-1|11
SVLATSYNEQF
>TRBJ1-1|TRBV4-3|13
ASSQDRDTYTEAF
>TRBJ1-5|TRBV20-1|12
SAVPGGGLLPQH
>TRBJ2-1|TRBV10-3|13
AISESDQLWGEQF
>TRBJ2-1|TRBV12-3/TRBV12-4|12
ASSLLAGGGEQF
>TRBJ2-5|TRBV27|14
ASSPIGTAPQETQY
>TRBJ2-5|TRBV2|13
ASSENPGSFGTQY
>TRBJ1-4|TRBV19|13
ASRTLPGPKEKLF
>TRBJ1-1|TRBV5-5|12
ASSSSGTNTEAF
>TRBJ2-4|TRBV5-1|14
ASSHGSLGTKNIQY
>TRBJ1-5|TRBV4-1|13
ASSHVQGSNQPQH
>TRBJ1-3|TRBV27|13
ASSTDFFSGNTIY
>TRBJ2-1|TRBV4-3|14
ASSQAALAGAYEQF
>TRBJ1-3|TRBV5-5|12
ASSLSHSGNTIY
>TRBJ2-5|TRBV12-3/TRBV12-4|9
ASSFKETQY
>TRBJ2-6|TRBV5-1|13
ASSPALSGANVLT
>TRBJ2-3|TRBV5-1|12
ASSLRTSTDTQY
>TRBJ2-7|TRBV25-1|13
ASSGDSGLTYEQY
>TRBJ2-1|TRBV6-5|8
ASGNSEQF
>TRBJ2-3|TRBV5-1|12
ASSGGTRTDTQY
>TRBJ2-3|TRBV6-2/TRBV6-3|15
ASSSVTSGKGGYTQY
>TRBJ2-3|TRBV6-1|12
ASRRTDSTDTQY
>TRBJ1-4|TRBV7-8|15
ASSLQARSTSNEKLF
>TRBJ2-3|TRBV20-1|12
SAPRLAGADTQY
>TRBJ1-5|TRBV28|12
ASSLFRGSQPQH
>TRBJ2-3|TRBV18|10
ASSPDHDTQY
>TRBJ2-1|TRBV5-1|11
ASWISGSNEQF
>TRBJ2-7|TRBV12-3/TRBV12-4|11
ASSPGGTYEQY
>TRBJ1-5|TRBV7-2|11
ASSLEGGQPQH
>TRBJ2-5|TRBV11-2|12
ASSGRGPEETQY
>TRBJ2-5|TRBV7-2|12
ASSPGQGAKTQY
>TRBJ1-2|TRBV10-3|13
AISESGGGNYGYT
>TRBJ1-1|TRBV19|12
ASTVLGTGGEAF